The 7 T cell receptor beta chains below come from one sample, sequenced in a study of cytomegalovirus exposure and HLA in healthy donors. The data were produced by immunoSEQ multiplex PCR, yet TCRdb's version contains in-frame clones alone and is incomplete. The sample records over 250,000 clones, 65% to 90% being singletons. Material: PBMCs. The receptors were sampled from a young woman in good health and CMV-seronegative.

The CDR3 sequence is CASSTSSGRALYEQYF. CDR3 bases: TGCGCCAGCAGCACCAGTAGCGGGAGGGCCCTATACGAGCAGTACTTC. The chain recombines TRBV5-1 with TRBJ2-7, with 11 bases identical to TRBD2. The junction had 10 bases not matched to a gene; V was cut back by 4 bases and J by 4 bases. Germline assignment: CDR1 SGHRS and CDR2 YFSETQ. CDR3 length: 16 residues.

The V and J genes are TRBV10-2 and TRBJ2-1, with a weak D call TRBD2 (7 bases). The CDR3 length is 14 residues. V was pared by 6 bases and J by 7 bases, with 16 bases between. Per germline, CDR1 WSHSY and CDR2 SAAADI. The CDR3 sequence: CASRRGGVDNEQFF. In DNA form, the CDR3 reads TGCGCCAGCAGGCGAGGGGGGGTGGATAATGAGCAGTTCTTC.

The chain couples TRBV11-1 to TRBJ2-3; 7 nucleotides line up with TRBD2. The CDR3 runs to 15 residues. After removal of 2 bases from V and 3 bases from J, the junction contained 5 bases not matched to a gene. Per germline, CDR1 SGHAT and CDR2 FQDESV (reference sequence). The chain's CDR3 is CASSLRGEGTDTQYF. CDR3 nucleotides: TGTGCCAGCAGCTTACGGGGGGAAGGAACAGATACGCAGTATTTT.

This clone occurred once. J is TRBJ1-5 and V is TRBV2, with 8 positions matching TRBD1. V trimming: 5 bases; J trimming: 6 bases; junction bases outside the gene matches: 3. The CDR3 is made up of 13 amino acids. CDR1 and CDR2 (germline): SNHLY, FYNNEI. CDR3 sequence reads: CASSPQGAQPQHF. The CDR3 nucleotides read TGTGCCAGCAGTCCCCAGGGGGCTCAGCCCCAGCATTTT.

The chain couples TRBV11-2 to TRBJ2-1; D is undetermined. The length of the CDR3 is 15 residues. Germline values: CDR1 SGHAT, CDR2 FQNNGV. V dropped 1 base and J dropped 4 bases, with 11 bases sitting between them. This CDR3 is CASSLGVGGYNEQFF. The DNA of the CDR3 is TGTGCCAGCAGCTTAGGGGTCGGCGGATACAATGAGCAGTTCTTC. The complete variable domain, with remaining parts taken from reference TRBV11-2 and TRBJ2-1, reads EAGVAQSPRYKIIEKRQSVAFWCNPISGHATLYWYQQILGQGPKLLIQFQNNGVVDDSQLPKDRFSAERLKGVDSTLKIQPAKLEDSAVYLCASSLGVGGYNEQFFGPGTRLTVL.

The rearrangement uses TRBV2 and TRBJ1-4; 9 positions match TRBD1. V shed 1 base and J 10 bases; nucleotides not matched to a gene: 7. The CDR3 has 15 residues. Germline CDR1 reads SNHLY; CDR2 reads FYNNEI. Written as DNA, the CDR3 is TGTGCCAGCAGTGAAGATCGGACAGGGGTCGGAAAACTGTTTTTT. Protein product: CASSEDRTGVGKLFF.

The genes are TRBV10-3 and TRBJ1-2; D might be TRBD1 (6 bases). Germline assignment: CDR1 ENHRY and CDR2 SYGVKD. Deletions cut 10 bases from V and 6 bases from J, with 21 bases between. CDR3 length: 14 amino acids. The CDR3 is CASSPGGALDGYTF. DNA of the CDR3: TGTGCCAGTTCGCCCGGGGGGGCCTTGGATGGCTACACCTTC.